The clone carrying this T cell receptor (beta chain) was recorded at least ten times. The target antigen is unknown. The sample belongs to a study of early T cells in non-severe SARS-CoV-2 infection. For the study at large: Chains from this unsorted whole-blood bulk RNA could not be paired. Notes on the study in general: Anti-spike CD8 responses were favored by VDJdb matching, which missed private and CD4 specificities.

Separate cDNA molecules each had unique molecular identifiers attached to them. MiXCR, run by TCRdb on the 5' RACE reads, gives a single entry per CDR3 protein. Among tens of thousands of distinct CDR3 sequences, roughly 5% were seen once, and the ten largest hold 25% to 30%. V gave up 3 bases and J gave up 5 bases, with 3 bases separating them. The CDR3 loop spans 11 amino acids. CDR1 SGDLS and CDR2 YYNGEE come from the germline V gene. The sequence derives from an adult who was a healthcare worker with PCR-confirmed SARS-CoV-2 infection or an uninfected control (not recorded which). The chain is built from TRBV9 and TRBJ2-1, with no clear D. The sample taken for sequencing was whole blood. The CDR3 sequence: CASSADNEQFF. In nucleotides, the CDR3 is TGTGCCAGCAGCGCCGACAATGAGCAGTTCTTC.